This T cell receptor beta chain appears in the sequencing data of a study of T-cell reconstitution after alpha-beta-depleted transplantation in children (dated by TCRdb to 2016 to 2018). Turning to the overall study: The study quantitatively tracked T-cell immune reconstitution after TCRalphabeta/CD19-depleted allogeneic hematopoietic cell transplantation in children using TCR repertoire profiling.

The V and J ends are trimmed by 4 bases and 1 base, leaving 7 bases between them. CDR1 and CDR2 (SGHVS, FQNEAQ) derive from the germline V gene. The CDR3 has 13 amino acids, counting the end cysteine and phenylalanine. Kept here is only the CDR3 DNA, which spans 39 bases and is read in frame from base 1. Library generation was performed with PCR. TCRdb names Illumina HiSeq 2500 as the instrument used. TCR libraries were prepared with molecular barcoding, using unique molecular identifiers to normalize TCRbeta repertoire quantification. Using fastp at Q25 and MiXCR, TCRdb reprocessed the public reads and kept productive beta chains. Merged by CDR3 protein, the rows form single entries marked with the most common genes and DNA. The sample profile shows 360,000 or so distinct CDR3 sequences; about 20% of them were found once. The top ten clones comprise 3% to 4.5% of the sample. About this clonotype itself: This clone's antigen is unknown. Nothing much larger sits one base from this clone, and base qualities are not available.

The source was PBMCs from the stem cell graft donor, collected from the stem cell graft. This clonotype was obtained from a human donor who donated a stem cell graft to a child with acute myeloid leukemia. The V gene is TRBV7-8 and the J gene is TRBJ1-1, with no D gene named confidently. Here is the DNA: TGTGCCAGCAGCTATCTCTCGAACACTGAAGCTTTCTTT. This translates into CASSYLSNTEAFF.